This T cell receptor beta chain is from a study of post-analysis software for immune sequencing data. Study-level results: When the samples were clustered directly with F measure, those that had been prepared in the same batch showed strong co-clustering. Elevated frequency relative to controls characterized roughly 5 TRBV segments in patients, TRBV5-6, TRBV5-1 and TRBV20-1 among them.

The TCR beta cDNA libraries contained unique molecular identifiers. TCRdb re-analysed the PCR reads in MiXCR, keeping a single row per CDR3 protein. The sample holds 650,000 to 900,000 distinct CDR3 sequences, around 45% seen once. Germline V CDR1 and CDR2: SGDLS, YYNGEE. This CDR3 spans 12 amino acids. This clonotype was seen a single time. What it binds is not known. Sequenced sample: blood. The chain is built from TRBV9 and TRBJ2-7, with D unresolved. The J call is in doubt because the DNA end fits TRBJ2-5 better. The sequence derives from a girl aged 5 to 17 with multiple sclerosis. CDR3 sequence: CASSVVDETQYF. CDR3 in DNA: TGTGCCAGCAGCGTAGTGGACGAGACCCAGTACTTC.